A single sample gave rise to the 3 T cell receptor beta chains below, sequenced in a study of regulatory T cells in long-lasting Graves disease. Construction of TCR beta libraries relied on iRepertoire HTBI primers and on Arm-PCR targeting CDR3 regions. Using its own MiXCR run on the multiplex PCR reads, TCRdb lists one record per CDR3 protein. The sample holds about 470,000 distinct CDR3 sequences, roughly 21% seen once. As to time point: persistent/refractory GD, antithyroid drugs over 5 years with positive TRAb. From RNA extracted from PBMCs, the TCR library was made. Sequencing used peripheral blood mononuclear cells (PBMCs), obtained when the disease was refractory, from a patient treated with antithyroid drugs. The receptors were gathered from a female donor with Graves disease.

This clonotype was detected a few times. This chain connects TRBV24-1 to TRBJ2-2, with D possibly matching TRBD2 (6 bases). Per germline, CDR1 KGHDR and CDR2 SFDVKD. The length of the CDR3 is 15 residues. V dropped 2 bases and J dropped 2 bases, with 8 bases sitting between them. CDR3 DNA: TGTGCCACCAGTGATTGGGACTCCAACACCGGGGAGCTGTTTTTT. Its translation is CATSDWDSNTGELFF.

The table lists this clonotype with many counts. J is TRBJ2-5 and V is TRBV7-2, with 8 positions matching TRBD2. CDR1 and CDR2 (germline): SGHTA, FQGNSA. V shed 7 bases and J 4 bases; nucleotides not matched to a gene: 5. This CDR3 spans 13 amino acids. In DNA form, the CDR3 reads TGTGCCAGCACGGGAGGGCTTCGAGAGACCCAGTACTTC. Its translation: CASTGGLRETQYF.

The V and J genes are TRBV11-3 and TRBJ1-1; D uncertain. Germline lookup yields CDR1 SGHNT and CDR2 YENEEA. V dropped 5 bases and J dropped 0 bases, with 7 bases sitting between them. This CDR3 has 13 amino acids. The CDR3 region is CASSAALNTEAFF. The CDR3 DNA reads TGTGCCAGCAGCGCAGCTTTGAACACTGAAGCTTTCTTT.